The 11 T cell receptor beta chains below all came from one sample that was sequenced in a study of control samples from healthy donors and cancer patients. The data were produced by immunoSEQ multiplex PCR, yet TCRdb's version contains in-frame clones alone and is incomplete. In the table there are 12,000 to 15,000 clones, about 80% of which are singletons. Input material: formalin-fixed, paraffin-embedded tissue. All receptors come from a female donor with lung cancer.

For the CDR3, the DNA is TGTGCCAGCAGTGCCCTTCTTAGCGGGGGGCCGCTGGATACGCAGTATTTT. Translated, it gives CASSALLSGGPLDTQYF. This rearrangement joins TRBV6-1 to TRBJ2-3; 10 bases match TRBD2. The trim removed 4 bases at V and 6 bases at J, leaving 13 bases unmatched. CDR3 size: 17 residues. Germline lookup yields CDR1 MNHNS and CDR2 SASEGT.

The chain carries TRBV6-2 or TRBV6-3 and TRBJ2-5; unclear D gene. V dropped 2 bases and J dropped 5 bases, with 9 bases sitting between them. Germline V gives CDR1 MNHEY, CDR2 SVGEGT. The CDR3 sequence is 13 residues long. The CDR3 DNA is TGTGCCAGCAGTTACGGGCCGCGGGAGACCCAGTACTTC. Translation gives CASSYGPRETQYF.

A remark on this clone: This may come from a read error, since a much larger clone is one base off. The chain has TRBV7-9 and TRBJ2-3, with D unclear. Trimming shortened V by 7 bases and J by 5 bases, and 13 bases separated the two germline ends. This CDR3 is built from 13 residues. Germline lookup yields CDR1 SEHNR and CDR2 FQNEAQ (reference sequence). CDR3 in amino acids: CASNALELDTQYF. The CDR3 DNA reads TGTGCCAGCAACGCCCTCGAGCTAGATACGCAGTATTTT.

In its sample, this clone was seen a few times. The J gene is TRBJ2-1, the V gene TRBV5-1; D might be TRBD2 (5 bases). The V and J ends lost 4 bases and 10 bases respectively, with 15 bases between them. CDR1 is SGHRS, CDR2 YFSETQ, per germline. This CDR3 region has 13 residues. CDR3 sequence: CASSRDLGREQFF. The CDR3 nucleotides read TGCGCCAGCAGCCGGGATTTGGGCAGGGAGCAGTTCTTC.

This sequence joins TRBV27 and TRBJ1-2, with a possible D match to TRBD1 (5 bases). This CDR3 has 15 amino acids. Trimming pared 6 bases from V and 10 bases from J, leaving 24 bases between. Germline V lookup: CDR1 MNHEY, CDR2 SMNVEV (reference sequence). The CDR3 nucleotides read TGTGCCAGCAGCCAGGAGGCCGGGACCCCTTCCTTCTACACCTTC. It codes for CASSQEAGTPSFYTF.

The chain links TRBV4-3 to TRBJ2-1; 7 nucleotides match TRBD2. The CDR3 is 17 amino acids. Germline CDR1 is LGHNA and CDR2 is YSLEER. J lost 0 bases, V lost 4 bases, and 9 bases had no gene match. The DNA for the CDR3 is TGCGCCAGCAGCCTGACTACTAGCGCGAGCTCCTACAATGAGCAGTTCTTC. This sequence encodes CASSLTTSASSYNEQFF.

The J gene is TRBJ2-2, the V gene TRBV7-3; weak D call: TRBD2 (5 bases). Trimming left V 0 bases short and J 7 bases short, with 6 bases between. CDR3 length: 13 amino acids. CDR1 and CDR2 from the germline V gene are SGHTA and FQGTGA. CDR3 loop: CASSLTGSGELFF. DNA of the CDR3: TGTGCCAGCAGCTTAACGGGGAGCGGGGAGCTGTTTTTT.

The V and J genes are TRBV4-2 and TRBJ1-6, with D maybe TRBD1 (6 bases). Trimming cost V 2 bases and J 8 bases, with 13 bases left between them. Germline assignment: CDR1 LGHNA and CDR2 YNFKEQ. The CDR3 totals 15 residues. CDR3 nucleotide sequence: TGTGCCAGCAGCCAATTACAGGGTGTCGATTCACCCCTCCACTTT. Translating it yields CASSQLQGVDSPLHF.

The rearrangement links TRBV6-5 to TRBJ2-5, with 8 nucleotides matching TRBD1. Looked up from germline, CDR1 is MNHEY and CDR2 is SVGAGI. This CDR3 has 15 residues. With V trimmed by 6 bases and J by 4 bases, 10 bases remained unmatched. DNA for the CDR3: TGTGCCAGCAGCTCAACCTTAGACAGGGGAGAGACCCAGTACTTC. It specifies CASSSTLDRGETQYF.

The chain uses TRBV20-1 and TRBJ2-7; D uncertain. Germline CDR1 is DFQATT and CDR2 is SNEGSKA (reference sequence). Trimming cost V 3 bases and J 0 bases, with 12 bases left between them. The CDR3 contains 14 residues. As DNA, the CDR3 is TGCAGTGCTAGTCTTGCGCGTAGCTCCTACGAGCAGTACTTC. It encodes CSASLARSSYEQYF.

This clone showed up just once. This chain uses TRBV12-3 or TRBV12-4 with TRBJ2-3; 9 bases agree with TRBD2. The CDR3 contains 13 residues. V was clipped by 6 bases and J by 11 bases; unmatched bases: 9. CDR3 bases: TGTGCCAGCAGCGGTACCGGGACTAGCCGGCAGTATTTT. This sequence encodes CASSGTGTSRQYF.